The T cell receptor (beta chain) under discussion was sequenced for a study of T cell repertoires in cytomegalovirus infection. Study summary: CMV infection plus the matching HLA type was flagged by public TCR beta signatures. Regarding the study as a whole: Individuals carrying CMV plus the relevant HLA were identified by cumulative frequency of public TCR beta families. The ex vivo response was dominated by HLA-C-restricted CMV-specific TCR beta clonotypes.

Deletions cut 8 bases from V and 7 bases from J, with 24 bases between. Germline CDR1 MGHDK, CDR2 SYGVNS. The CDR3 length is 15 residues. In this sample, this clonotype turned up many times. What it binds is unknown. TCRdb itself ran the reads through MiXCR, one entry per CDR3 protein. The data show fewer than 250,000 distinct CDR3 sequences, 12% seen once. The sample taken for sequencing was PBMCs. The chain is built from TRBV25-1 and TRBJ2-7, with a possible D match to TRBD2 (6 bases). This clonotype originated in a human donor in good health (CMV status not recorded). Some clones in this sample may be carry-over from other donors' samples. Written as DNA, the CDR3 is TGTGCCAGCGCGGCCGGGACTTTCGCCACCGGGGAGCAGTACTTC. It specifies CASAAGTFATGEQYF.